A selection of T cell receptor beta chains follows, all from one sample in a study of blood T cell repertoires in COVID-19. Repertoires were generated with immunoSEQ multiplex PCR, while TCRdb's copy carries only in-frame clones and drops some. Among some 140,000 clones listed, about 89% were seen once. The sample taken for sequencing was peripheral blood. Source of these receptors: a man in his forties or fifties with acute or convalescent COVID-19. Both conserved end residues are part of each CDR3. A D gene is named only where the DNA matches it firmly. Not every row has a clone size; where given, it reads once, few, many or a size class.

d_call,cdr3_length,clone_size,v_call,j_call,cdr3_nt,cdr3_aa
-,16,-,TRBV7-8,TRBJ2-1,TGTGCCAGCAGCTTAGAAGGCAGCGCGACGTACAATGAGCAGTTCTTC,CASSLEGSATYNEQFF
-,13,-,TRBV7-2,TRBJ2-6,TGTGCCGTCCAGGGTTCCGGGGCCAACGTCCTGACTTTC,CAVQGSGANVLTF
TRBD2,15,-,TRBV7-8,TRBJ2-5,TGTGCCAGCAGCCTCAGGACTAGCGGGGAAGAGACCCAGTACTTC,CASSLRTSGEETQYF
-,14,-,TRBV27,TRBJ1-2,TGTGCCAGCAGTTTACAGGGTTCTGCCTATGGCTACACTTTC,CASSLQGSAYGYTF
TRBD1,15,-,TRBV4-1,TRBJ2-7,TGCGCCAGCAGTATCAGACAGGGGGGCTCCTACGAGCAGTACTTC,CASSIRQGGSYEQYF
-,13,-,TRBV5-4,TRBJ1-2,TGTGCCAGCACCGAAAGGGGGAGAGGGTTATGGACCTTC,CASTERGRGLWTF
TRBD2,16,-,TRBV5-1,TRBJ2-1,TGCGCCAGCACGCCCGTGAGGACTAGCGGCAACAATGAGCAGTTCTTC,CASTPVRTSGNNEQFF
TRBD1,16,-,TRBV6-2/TRBV6-3,TRBJ1-5,TGTGCCAGCAGTAACAGACAGGGGGTTTACAATCAGCCCCAGCATTTT,CASSNRQGVYNQPQHF
-,12,-,TRBV29-1,TRBJ1-1,TGCAGCGAGTCTAGCGGGGACACTGAAGCTTTCTTT,CSESSGDTEAFF
-,14,-,TRBV6-1,TRBJ2-3,TGTGCCAGCAGTGAAGCGGGGACAAGGGGTACGCAGTATTTT,CASSEAGTRGTQYF
-,15,-,TRBV7-2,TRBJ1-6,TGTGCCAGCAGCTTAGGACAGCTTTATAATTCACCCCTCCACTTT,CASSLGQLYNSPLHF
-,14,-,TRBV18,TRBJ1-4,TGTGCCAGCTCTCCTACCCGATCGAGAGAAAAACTGTTTTTT,CASSPTRSREKLFF
-,14,-,TRBV6-6,TRBJ1-1,TGTGCCAGCAGTAGACAAGGTCTGAACACTGAAGCTTTCTTT,CASSRQGLNTEAFF
TRBD1,15,-,TRBV7-9,TRBJ2-3,TGTGCCAGCAGCCCTCGGGACAGAATATTGGATACGCAGTATTTT,CASSPRDRILDTQYF
-,15,-,TRBV21-1,TRBJ2-2,TGTGCCAGCAGCAAAGTCTACTTTAACACCGGGGAGCTGTTTTTT,CASSKVYFNTGELFF
-,16,-,TRBV5-1,TRBJ1-4,TGCGCCAGCAGCTTGGCCAGGGATAGGGTAGGGGAAAAACTGTTTTTT,CASSLARDRVGEKLFF
-,12,-,TRBV30,TRBJ1-1,TGTGCCTGGAGTGTTGGGGGGACTGAAGCTTTCTTT,CAWSVGGTEAFF
TRBD1,15,-,TRBV6-5,TRBJ1-5,TGTGCCAGCAGATCAGGGACAGGGGTTTATCAGCCCCAGCATTTT,CASRSGTGVYQPQHF
-,16,-,TRBV25-1,TRBJ2-7,TGTGCCAGCAGTGAACACCAGGGAAATGACCTCTACGAGCAGTACTTC,CASSEHQGNDLYEQYF
TRBD2,21,-,TRBV6-2/TRBV6-3,TRBJ2-1,TGTGCCAGCAGTTTCCCCATCGGACTAGCGGGGGAGAACCTACCTTACAATGAGCAGTTCTTC,CASSFPIGLAGENLPYNEQFF
-,12,-,TRBV24-1,TRBJ1-2,TGTGCCACCAGCGGCCAGGGTTACGGCTACACCTTC,CATSGQGYGYTF
TRBD1,16,once,TRBV28,TRBJ2-2,TGTGCCAGCACTAAGGGTTGGACAGGGTTCACCGGGGAGCTGTTTTTT,CASTKGWTGFTGELFF
-,12,-,TRBV12-3/TRBV12-4,TRBJ2-7,TGTGCCAGCAGCCGAGGGTCCGGCGAGCAGTACTTC,CASSRGSGEQYF
-,16,-,TRBV6-1,TRBJ1-4,TGTGCCAGCAGTGATAGGGGGGGTGCAACTAATGAAAAACTGTTTTTT,CASSDRGGATNEKLFF
TRBD2,16,once,TRBV13,TRBJ2-5,TGTGCCAGCAGCTTAGACGGGGGGAACGCACAAGAGACCCAGTACTTC,CASSLDGGNAQETQYF
TRBD2,15,-,TRBV10-3,TRBJ2-1,TGTGCCATCAGTGAGTCGAGGACTAGTTACAATGAGCAGTTCTTC,CAISESRTSYNEQFF
-,13,-,TRBV6-5,TRBJ1-2,TGTGCCAGCAGGAGTCAGGGGATTTACAGCTACACCTTC,CASRSQGIYSYTF
-,12,-,TRBV29-1,TRBJ2-1,TGCAGCGTTGACGTGAGCTACAATGAGCAGTTCTTC,CSVDVSYNEQFF
-,12,-,TRBV2,TRBJ1-3,TGTGCCAGCAGTGAGTCAGGAAACACCATATATTTT,CASSESGNTIYF
-,12,-,TRBV5-5,TRBJ2-2,TGTGCCAGCAGCTTTGAGGCCGGGGAGCTGTTTTTT,CASSFEAGELFF
TRBD1,16,-,TRBV11-2,TRBJ1-5,TGTGCCAGCAGCTTCGCCCCAGGGGGGCCGGGACAGCCCCAGCATTTT,CASSFAPGGPGQPQHF
TRBD2,16,-,TRBV27,TRBJ2-1,TGTGCCAGTGAGTTGAGCATGGCGGGAGGGCCGGGTGAGCAGTTCTTC,CASELSMAGGPGEQFF
-,11,few,TRBV9,TRBJ2-3,TGTGCCAGCAGCGCGGGTGATACGCAGTATTTT,CASSAGDTQYF
-,16,-,TRBV7-6,TRBJ2-3,TGTGCCAGCAGCTTAGCGCAATTGCGGGAAAGGGATACGCAGTATTTT,CASSLAQLRERDTQYF
-,12,-,TRBV5-5,TRBJ2-1,TGTGCCAGCAGCCGAGGGTTTAATGAGCAGTTCTTC,CASSRGFNEQFF
-,18,-,TRBV4-2,TRBJ1-2,TGTGCCAGCAGCCAAGAATCATTGTATAGCTTCTCTAACTATGGCTACACCTTC,CASSQESLYSFSNYGYTF
-,15,-,TRBV7-2,TRBJ1-5,TGTGCCAGCAGTTTATATGGGAGTAGCAATCAGCCCCAGCATTTT,CASSLYGSSNQPQHF
-,13,-,TRBV15,TRBJ1-5,TGTGCCACCAGCAGTAAAAGCAATCAGCCCCAGCATTTT,CATSSKSNQPQHF
-,13,-,TRBV2,TRBJ1-1,TGTGCCAGCCACTCCAGGGAGGCCACTGAAGCTTTCTTT,CASHSREATEAFF
TRBD2,15,-,TRBV2,TRBJ2-7,TGTGCCAGCAGATATAGCGGGGTGGGAACCTACGAGCAGTACTTC,CASRYSGVGTYEQYF
TRBD2,17,-,TRBV7-2,TRBJ2-5,TGTGCCAGCAGCTTAAACTCGTTGTTAGCGGGGTCCGGGGCCCAGTACTTC,CASSLNSLLAGSGAQYF
-,12,once,TRBV5-6,TRBJ1-4,TGTGCCAGCAGCTTCTGGAGTGAAAAACTGTTTTTT,CASSFWSEKLFF
-,17,few,TRBV4-3,TRBJ1-4,TGCGCCAGCAGCCAAAGAAATTGGGGGGTGACTAATGAAAAACTGTTTTTT,CASSQRNWGVTNEKLFF
TRBD1,19,-,TRBV4-3,TRBJ2-2,TGCGCCAGCAGCCAAAGATGGCCCCGGGACAGGGCCTACACCGGGGAGCTGTTTTTT,CASSQRWPRDRAYTGELFF
-,17,-,TRBV28,TRBJ1-6,TGTGCCAGCAGTTACGCTCGTTTTAAAACAATTAATTCACCCCTCCACTTT,CASSYARFKTINSPLHF
-,15,-,TRBV5-1,TRBJ2-5,TGCGCCAGCAGCGTTCCCACAGGAGTCCAAGAGACCCAGTACTTC,CASSVPTGVQETQYF